Described below is a single TCR beta chain sequence and its context. This clonotype was seen more than once but under ten times. The clone's antigen remains unknown. The record has no base qualities; no much larger clone is one base away. The data derive from a study of post-analysis software for immune sequencing data (dated by TCRdb to between 2015 and 2017). Notes on the research overall: Recorded disease courses included relapsing-remitting, secondary progressive and progressive-relapsing multiple sclerosis, with some patients lacking subtype annotation. The patient repertoires were set against about 10 previously published healthy control repertoires from donors whose ages ranged from roughly 6 to 27 years. A subset of samples was prepared in parallel using single-end sample barcoding, then pooled and co-amplified after Illumina adapter ligation. Results and caveats for the whole study, not just this receptor: Multiple sclerosis patients had significantly lower normalized Chao1 diversity than controls, a result that suggests substantial peripheral T-cell clonal expansion. Strong co-clustering of samples prepared in the same batch was shown by direct clustering with F measure, prompting a batch-effect correction. The control group was slightly older than the multiple sclerosis patient group.

To demonstrate the VDJtools post-analysis software, TCR beta repertoires were profiled from the peripheral blood of about 13 young patients with multiple sclerosis. The patients with multiple sclerosis were children and adolescents between 6 and 15 years of age. Libraries were built with PCR. The instrument was an Illumina HiSeq 2500. To reduce PCR and sequencing biases, unique molecular identifiers were incorporated into the TCR beta cDNA libraries. Every 1 to 10 million input T cells yielded about 500,000 cDNA molecules, meaning each molecule approximated one T cell. Patient libraries were prepared and sequenced with the same protocol used for the earlier healthy control dataset. Samples belonging to the same batch were prepared together, multiplexed and sequenced on a shared HiSeq lane. From the authors' description of their analysis: MIGEC was used to process the raw barcoded reads, and molecular identifier groups with only a single read were discarded before consensus assembly and CDR3 extraction. VDJtools was used for post-analysis of the clonotype tables, with diversity normalized by down-sampling every dataset to the smallest sample size. To correct batch-related cross-sample contamination, repertoire overlap clustering matched CDR3 amino acid sequences but not nucleotide sequences. TCRdb ran its own pipeline on the public reads, namely fastp trimming at Q25 and MiXCR clone calling, and kept in-frame beta chains. Records with the same CDR3 protein are collapsed into one entry carrying the most frequent genes and DNA. These V and J calls are TCRdb output, not the study's own analysis. The sample table lists 550,000 to 700,000 distinct CDR3 sequences, roughly 40% of them with a count of one. The ten top clones hold about 1.5% of the sample.

The receptor's source is a girl between 5 and 17 years old with multiple sclerosis. The specimen sequenced was blood.

The nucleotide sequence is given as TGCAGTGCTAGAGATACCTACGAGCAGTACTTC. Its translation reads: CSARDTYEQYF. The sequence is built from TRBV20-1 and TRBJ2-7, with no confident D gene call. Spanning cysteine to phenylalanine, the CDR3 consists of 11 amino acids. Only the CDR3 portion is preserved as DNA: 33 bases, with reading frame beginning at the first base. Between the V and J ends, shortened by 0 bases and 2 bases respectively, the junction contains 2 bases. CDR1 DFQATT and CDR2 SNEGSKA are derived from the germline V gene (reference sequence).